One and the same sample provided the 26 T cell receptor beta chains below, sequenced in a study of PD-1 and CTLA-4 blockade in melanoma. Produced via immunoSEQ multiplex PCR; TCRdb's table is partial and in-frame only. The table shows roughly 21,000 clones, with 88% occurring only once. The sequencing here drew on CD8+ T cells from peripheral blood, taken before anti-PD-1 treatment. The origin of the receptors is a human donor with melanoma.

The V call is TRBV4-2, the J call TRBJ2-5; D possibly uses TRBD1 or TRBD2 (6 bases each). The germline V and J ends were trimmed by 6 bases and 5 bases, with 16 bases remaining between them. The CDR3 is 14 residues long. The V gene's germline CDR1 is LGHNA and CDR2 YNFKEQ. The DNA for the CDR3 is TGTGCCAGCAGGCGTGGGACAAGCGGGGAGACCCAGTACTTC. As protein: CASRRGTSGETQYF.

The rearrangement links TRBV7-9 to TRBJ1-1; unclear D gene. V lost 1 base to trimming and J lost 1 base, with 13 bases between them. The CDR3 length is 16 residues. The germline V gene has CDR1 SEHNR and CDR2 FQNEAQ (reference sequence). The CDR3 loop is CASSLEDGASNTEAFF. In nucleotides, the CDR3 is TGTGCCAGCAGCTTAGAGGACGGAGCCTCGAACACTGAAGCTTTCTTT.

The genes are TRBV27 and TRBJ2-1, with 8 bases fitting TRBD2. The CDR3 contains 16 residues. The J segment lost 0 bases and the V segment lost 0 bases, leaving 1 base of the junction unmatched. Germline V gives CDR1 MNHEY, CDR2 SMNVEV (reference sequence). The CDR3: CASSLSGTSSYNEQFF. CDR3 in DNA: TGTGCCAGCAGTTTATCCGGGACTAGCTCCTACAATGAGCAGTTCTTC.

Here the CDR3 reads CASSQVAGGSMVPPTDTQYF. CDR3 bases: TGTGCCAGCAGCCAAGTTGCGGGGGGTTCAATGGTTCCACCCACAGATACGCAGTATTTT. The V gene is TRBV3-1 (or the pseudogene TRBV3-2), the J gene TRBJ2-3; the match to TRBD2 covers 8 bases. V shed 1 base and J 2 bases; nucleotides not matched to a gene: 17. The CDR3 consists of 20 residues. Germline CDR1 and CDR2: LGHDT and YNNKEL (reference sequence).

The chain joins TRBV7-2 to TRBJ2-3, with 7 bases lining up with TRBD2. V shed 1 base, J shed 0 bases, and the junction held 4 bases outside the gene matches. From germline, CDR1 is SGHTA and CDR2 FQGNSA. CDR3 length: 16 amino acids. The CDR3 spells CASSLVRGVSTDTQYF. CDR3 coding DNA: TGTGCCAGCAGCTTAGTCCGGGGGGTTAGCACAGATACGCAGTATTTT.

This clone was seen a single time. This rearrangement joins TRBV9 to TRBJ1-6; D is unclear. Trimming removed 0 bases at V and 4 bases at J, with 5 bases between. Germline CDR1 and CDR2: SGDLS and YYNGEE. This CDR3 region has 14 residues. CDR3 nucleotides: TGTGCCAGCAGCGTAGAACAGTATAATTCACCCCTCCACTTT. Protein: CASSVEQYNSPLHF.

The rearrangement joins TRBV7-2 to TRBJ2-7; D remains ambiguous. This CDR3 has 14 residues. The ends were cut back, 0 bases at V and 5 bases at J, with 11 bases in the middle. Germline V lookup: CDR1 SGHTA, CDR2 FQGNSA. CDR3 in DNA: TGTGCCAGCAGCTTAGCGTCGCTAGGCCACGAGCAGTACTTC. Translated, it gives CASSLASLGHEQYF.

This chain joins TRBV24-1 and TRBJ2-7; no definite D call. The V end was cut by 4 bases, the J end by 4 bases, with 4 bases between. The CDR3 consists of 11 residues. Germline assignment: CDR1 KGHDR and CDR2 SFDVKD. DNA for the CDR3: TGTGCCACCAGTGACGGATACGAGCAGTACTTC. Translating it yields CATSDGYEQYF.

J is TRBJ1-3 and V is TRBV7-9; 8 bases line up with TRBD1. The germline V gene has CDR1 SEHNR and CDR2 FQNEAQ (reference sequence). V lost 4 bases, J lost 0 bases, and 2 bases stayed unmatched. CDR3 length equals 15 residues. Written as DNA, the CDR3 is TGTGCCAGCAGCTGGGGGACAGGCTCTGGAAACACCATATATTTT. Its protein is CASSWGTGSGNTIYF.

This clone has a handful of counts. This chain connects TRBV7-8 to TRBJ2-7; weak D call: TRBD1 (6 bases). Trimming removed 4 bases at V and 5 bases at J, with 12 bases between. The germline V gene has CDR1 SGHVS and CDR2 FQNEAQ. The CDR3 is 13 residues long. CDR3 coding DNA: TGTGCCAGCAGCTCAGGGGTCGGGAACGAGCAGTACTTC. Residues: CASSSGVGNEQYF.

The gene calls are TRBV30 and TRBJ2-7, with 9 bases fitting TRBD1. The CDR3 is 15 residues long. The trim removed 5 bases at V and 2 bases at J, leaving 10 bases unmatched. Looked up from germline, CDR1 is GTSNPN and CDR2 is SVGIG (reference sequence). The DNA of the CDR3 is TGTGCCTGGTGCCCCGGGACAGGGACCACCTACGAGCAGTACTTC. Translation: CAWCPGTGTTYEQYF.

This clone was found once. The DNA of the CDR3 is TGTGCCAGCAGCTTAATGGGTGAAGCTTTCTTT. Protein sequence: CASSLMGEAFF. The rearrangement joins TRBV11-2 to TRBJ1-1, with D hard to call. V dropped 2 bases and J dropped 7 bases, with 5 bases sitting between them. Germline CDR1 reads SGHAT; CDR2 reads FQNNGV. The CDR3 totals 11 residues.

The rearrangement uses TRBV2 and TRBJ1-2; TRBD1 aligns across 8 bases. Germline V gives CDR1 SNHLY, CDR2 FYNNEI. The CDR3 is 14 amino acids. With 8 bases clipped from V and 8 bases from J, the junction kept 13 bases outside the gene matches. The DNA of the CDR3 is TGTGCCAGCTCGGTCGGGCAGGGGGCTGGAGGCTACACCTTC. Amino acids: CASSVGQGAGGYTF. Supplemented by reference TRBV2 and TRBJ1-2, the full variable domain reads EPEVTQTPSHQVTQMGQEVILRCVPISNHLYFYWYRQILGQKVEFLVSFYNNEISEKSEIFDDQFSVERPDGSNFTLKIRSTKLEDSAMYFCASSVGQGAGGYTFGSGTRLTVV.

This chain links TRBV4-2 with TRBJ2-3, with a possible D match to TRBD1 (6 bases). CDR1 is LGHNA, CDR2 YNFKEQ, per germline. CDR3 length equals 13 residues. Trimming removed 0 bases from V and 9 bases from J, with 10 bases in between. CDR3 nucleotide sequence: TGTGCCAGCAGCCAAGACAGGGGTGGAACGCAGTATTTT. Residues: CASSQDRGGTQYF.

A few counts support this clone. J is TRBJ2-7 and V is TRBV2, with D possibly being TRBD2 (5 bases). This CDR3 is built from 13 residues. Trimming stripped 3 bases from V and 2 bases from J, with 8 bases between. Germline V lookup: CDR1 SNHLY, CDR2 FYNNEI. CDR3 sequence: CASSDGLTYEQYF. The CDR3 DNA reads as TGTGCCAGCAGTGACGGACTGACCTACGAGCAGTACTTC.

The J gene is TRBJ2-3, the V gene TRBV30, with unresolved D. Germline CDR1 reads GTSNPN; CDR2 reads SVGIG (reference sequence). The CDR3 contains 11 residues. With 3 bases removed from V and 5 bases from J, the gap between germline ends came to 6 bases. CDR3 nucleotides: TGTGCCTGGAGCTTCGGAGATACGCAGTATTTT. Translation gives CAWSFGDTQYF.

The table lists this clone with a few counts. The chain combines TRBV11-2 with TRBJ1-2; D is unresolved. V lost 2 bases and J 4 bases, leaving 8 bases between the germline ends. The CDR3 spans 13 residues. CDR1 SGHAT and CDR2 FQNNGV come from the germline V gene. CDR3 in amino acids: CASSLTALYGYTF. The CDR3, as DNA: TGTGCCAGCAGCTTAACAGCTCTCTATGGCTACACCTTC.

This rearrangement joins TRBV12-3 or TRBV12-4 to TRBJ1-5; D is uncertain. The CDR3 runs 13 residues. The ends were cut back, 5 bases at V and 7 bases at J, with 12 bases in the middle. The CDR3 is CASSNAARQPQHF. Written as DNA, the CDR3 is TGTGCCAGCAGTAATGCGGCGAGACAGCCCCAGCATTTT.

V usage is TRBV19 and J usage is TRBJ2-7; 7 bases agree with TRBD1. In germline, CDR1 is LNHDA, CDR2 SQIVND (reference sequence). The CDR3 has 14 residues. V dropped 6 bases and J dropped 2; count of bases not matched to a gene: 7. The CDR3, as DNA: TGTGCCAGTAGCGACCGGGACAGCCCCTACGAGCAGTACTTC. Protein sequence: CASSDRDSPYEQYF.

The V and J genes are TRBV2 and TRBJ1-1; D may be TRBD1 (6 bases). This CDR3 region has 10 residues. The germline CDR1 and CDR2 sequences are SNHLY and FYNNEI. V was clipped by 8 bases and J by 7 bases, with 8 bases between them. CDR3 nucleotides: TGTGCCAGCGGACAGCGTGAAGCTTTCTTT. As protein: CASGQREAFF.

V and J are TRBV6-5 and TRBJ2-5; 7 bases fit TRBD1. V was pared by 6 bases and J by 7 bases, with 8 bases of the junction left unmatched. The CDR3 covers 13 residues. Germline V gene lookup returns CDR1 MNHEY and CDR2 SVGAGI. CDR3 nucleotides: TGTGCCAGCAGCCCCGGACAGGAAGGGACCCAGTACTTC. Protein sequence: CASSPGQEGTQYF.

The gene calls are TRBV28 and TRBJ1-2; 8 nucleotides line up with TRBD1. This CDR3 region has 12 residues. The germline CDR1 and CDR2 sequences are MDHEN and SYDVKM. Trimming took 5 bases from V and 7 from J; bases not matched to a gene: 3. This CDR3 is CASSTTGVGYTF. Here the CDR3 DNA reads TGTGCCAGCAGTACGACAGGGGTTGGCTACACCTTC.

The chain couples TRBV28 to TRBJ1-2, with a weak D call TRBD1 (6 bases). The CDR3 is 12 residues long. Trimming pared 5 bases from V and 4 bases from J, leaving 8 bases between. The germline gives CDR1 MDHEN, CDR2 SYDVKM. The CDR3 loop is CASSGDIYGYTF. DNA for the CDR3: TGTGCCAGCAGTGGGGACATCTATGGCTACACCTTC.

The gene calls are TRBV7-2 and TRBJ2-5, with TRBD2 matching 7 bases. V trimming: 5 bases; J trimming: 4 bases; junction bases outside the gene matches: 4. Germline assignment: CDR1 SGHTA and CDR2 FQGNSA. The CDR3 is made up of 13 amino acids. The CDR3 reads CASSPGRLETQYF. The CDR3 nucleotides are TGTGCCAGCAGCCCCGGGAGGCTAGAGACCCAGTACTTC.

This clone was counted between two and nine times. Relative to the germline gene, one junction end is altered; a read error may explain this. The chain employs TRBV3-1 (or the pseudogene TRBV3-2) and TRBJ1-3, with D hard to call. CDR1 and CDR2 (germline): LGHDT, YNNKEL (reference sequence). This CDR3 spans 17 amino acids. CDR3 DNA: TGTGCCAGCAGCCAGCCACTCACTGGATACTCTGGAAACACCATGTATTTT. Translated, it gives CASSQPLTGYSGNTMYF.

This clone was counted between two and nine times. This chain connects TRBV30 to TRBJ1-1; D might be TRBD1 (5 bases). V lost 4 bases and J 1 base, leaving 10 bases between the germline ends. Germline assignment: CDR1 GTSNPN and CDR2 SVGIG (reference sequence). The CDR3 contains 13 residues. CDR3 protein: CAWNTGGNTEAFF. The CDR3 nucleotides read TGTGCCTGGAATACGGGGGGGAACACTGAAGCTTTCTTT.